These 14 T cell receptor beta chains came from one sample sequenced in a study of blood T cell repertoires in COVID-19. Repertoires were generated with immunoSEQ multiplex PCR, while TCRdb's copy carries only in-frame clones and drops some. Of under 140,000 clones in the sample, 70% to 80% were seen once. Sequencing used peripheral blood. The receptors here all came from a woman aged 55 to 70 with acute or convalescent COVID-19.

The chain has TRBV4-1 and TRBJ1-3, with D hard to call. Germline-derived CDR1 and CDR2 are MGHRA and YSYEKL. The CDR3 extends over 15 amino acids. The V end was cut by 0 bases, the J end by 0 bases, with 6 bases between. The CDR3 region is CASSQDPHSGNTIYF. Written as DNA, the CDR3 is TGCGCCAGCAGCCAAGATCCCCACTCTGGAAACACCATATATTTT.

The rearrangement uses TRBV9 and TRBJ2-4, with a weak D call TRBD1 (5 bases). Germline V gives CDR1 SGDLS, CDR2 YYNGEE. The V end lost 7 bases, the J end lost 0 bases, and 11 bases lay between the germline ends. The CDR3 is 14 residues long. Here the CDR3 DNA reads TGTGCCAGCTCCCAGGGCGTAGCCAAAAACATTCAGTACTTC. Translation gives CASSQGVAKNIQYF. Based on the CDR3 plus reference TRBV9 and TRBJ2-4, the full variable domain is DSGVTQTPKHLITATGQRVTLRCSPRSGDLSVYWYQQSLDQGLQFLIQYYNGEERAKGNILERFSAQQFPDLHSELNLSSLELGDSALYFCASSQGVAKNIQYFGAGTRLSVL.

The chain has TRBV7-2 and TRBJ2-7; D is possibly TRBD1 (5 bases). Germline CDR1 reads SGHTA; CDR2 reads FQGNSA. This CDR3 is 11 amino acids long. Trimming cost V 3 bases and J 12 bases, with 12 bases left between them. In nucleotides, the CDR3 is TGTGCCAGCAGCTTGGCCAGGGTTATGTACTTC. Translating it yields CASSLARVMYF.

The rearrangement uses TRBV7-2 and TRBJ1-5, with D possibly being TRBD1 (6 bases). Germline V CDR1 and CDR2: SGHTA, FQGNSA. This CDR3 region has 13 residues. Trimming removed 4 bases from V and 5 bases from J, with 9 bases in between. Here the CDR3 DNA reads TGTGCCAGCAGCTACAAGGGGGATCAGCCCCAGCATTTT. As protein: CASSYKGDQPQHF.

The V call is TRBV28, the J call TRBJ1-2; 8 positions match TRBD1. This CDR3 is 15 amino acids long. The V and J ends lost 3 bases and 5 bases, in that order; junction bases with no gene match: 8. The germline CDR1 and CDR2 sequences are MDHEN and SYDVKM. CDR3: CASSFEGQGAYGYTF. The CDR3 DNA sequence: TGTGCCAGCAGTTTCGAAGGGCAGGGGGCGTATGGCTACACCTTC.

This clone has a single count. The chain recombines TRBV7-3 with TRBJ2-1, with D possibly being TRBD1 (5 bases). Germline-derived CDR1 and CDR2 are SGHTA and FQGTGA. V shed 4 bases and J shed 6 bases, with 16 bases lying between them. This CDR3 is 15 amino acids long. DNA of the CDR3: TGTGCCAGCAGCTCATATAATGACAGATTCAATGAGCAGTTCTTC. This gives the protein CASSSYNDRFNEQFF.

J is TRBJ1-2 and V is TRBV30; D gene uncertain. V was shortened by 0 bases and J by 8 bases, with 13 bases between the two germline ends. Germline assignment: CDR1 GTSNPN and CDR2 SVGIG (reference sequence). This CDR3 is 13 amino acids long. The CDR3 is CAWSVSTPGGYTF. CDR3 in DNA: TGTGCCTGGAGTGTCTCGACCCCCGGGGGCTACACCTTC.

The chain recombines TRBV6-6 with TRBJ2-2; tentative D call: TRBD2 (6 bases). This CDR3 region has 16 residues. Germline loops: CDR1 MNHNY, CDR2 SVGAGI (reference sequence). V was trimmed by 0 bases and J by 2 bases, leaving 10 bases between them. The CDR3 DNA reads TGTGCCAGCAGTTACTCGTTCGGGGGAAACACCGGGGAGCTGTTTTTT. This codes for CASSYSFGGNTGELFF.

The V and J genes are TRBV7-2 and TRBJ1-1; weak D call: TRBD1 (5 bases). The germline CDR1 and CDR2 sequences are SGHTA and FQGNSA. The CDR3 covers 13 residues. V dropped 6 bases and J dropped 7 bases, with 15 bases sitting between them. The CDR3 region has the DNA TGTGCCAGCAGTTCACAGGTGTTTTATGAAGCTTTCTTT. It encodes CASSSQVFYEAFF.

V and J are TRBV3-1 (or the pseudogene TRBV3-2) and TRBJ2-2, with 8 bases matching TRBD1. Germline V CDR1 and CDR2: LGHDT, YNNKEL (reference sequence). With 6 bases clipped from V and 1 base from J, the junction kept 4 bases outside the gene matches. CDR3 length equals 15 residues. The CDR3 here is CASRAGTGNTGELFF. Here the CDR3 DNA reads TGTGCCAGCAGAGCCGGGACAGGGAACACCGGGGAGCTGTTTTTT.

CDR3 sequence (DNA): TGTGCCAGCAGCTACGGACTGCTGAACACTGAAGCTTTCTTT. Protein sequence: CASSYGLLNTEAFF. The chain combines TRBV7-3 with TRBJ1-1; D unresolved. CDR1 and CDR2 from the germline V gene are SGHTA and FQGTGA. This CDR3 comprises 14 residues. The germline V and J ends were trimmed by 4 bases and 0 bases, with 9 bases remaining between them.

This clone was observed a single time. J is TRBJ2-3 and V is TRBV4-1, with TRBD1 matching 8 bases. This CDR3 comprises 16 residues. Looked up from germline, CDR1 is MGHRA and CDR2 is YSYEKL. Unmatched junction bases numbered 6, after V lost 3 bases and J lost 1 base. CDR3 sequence reads: CASSHLDRGGTDTQYF. The CDR3 DNA reads TGCGCCAGCAGCCATCTAGACAGGGGAGGCACAGATACGCAGTATTTT.

The rearrangement links TRBV7-2 to TRBJ1-1, with TRBD1 matching over 9 bases. V lost 3 bases, J lost 4 bases, and 15 bases stayed unmatched. Germline CDR1 is SGHTA and CDR2 is FQGNSA. CDR3 length: 18 amino acids. CDR3 nucleotides: TGTGCCAGCAGCTTTTTGGCTACCACAGGGGGCCGTGGCACTGAAGCTTTCTTT. Amino acids: CASSFLATTGGRGTEAFF.

This clone was counted a few times. V usage is TRBV9 and J usage is TRBJ2-3; D is unclear. CDR3 length: 14 amino acids. V was trimmed by 0 bases and J by 3 bases, leaving 8 bases between them. Germline V gene lookup returns CDR1 SGDLS and CDR2 YYNGEE. CDR3 region: CASSVAYGTDTQYF. In DNA, the CDR3 is TGTGCCAGCAGCGTAGCTTACGGGACAGATACGCAGTATTTT.